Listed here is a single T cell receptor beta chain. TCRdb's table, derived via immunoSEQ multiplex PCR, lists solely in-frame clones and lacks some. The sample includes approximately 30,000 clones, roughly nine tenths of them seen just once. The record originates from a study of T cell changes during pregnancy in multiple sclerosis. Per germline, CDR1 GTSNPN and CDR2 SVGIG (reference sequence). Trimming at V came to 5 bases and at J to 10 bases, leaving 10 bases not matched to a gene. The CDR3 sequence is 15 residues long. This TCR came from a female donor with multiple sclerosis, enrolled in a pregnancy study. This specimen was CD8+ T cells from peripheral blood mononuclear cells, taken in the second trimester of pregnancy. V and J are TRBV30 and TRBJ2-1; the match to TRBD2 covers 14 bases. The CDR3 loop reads CAWEWTSGRRREQFF. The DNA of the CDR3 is TGTGCCTGGGAATGGACTAGCGGGAGGCGGAGGGAGCAGTTCTTC. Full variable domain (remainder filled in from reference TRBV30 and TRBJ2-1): SQTIHQWPATLVQPVGSPLSLECTVEGTSNPNLYWYRQAAGRGLQLLFYSVGIGQISSEVPQNLSASRPQDRQFILSSKKLLLSDSGFYLCAWEWTSGRRREQFFGPGTRLTVL.